The clone carrying this T cell receptor beta chain has a single count. The sample comes from a study of OX40 agonist ivuxolimab in advanced cancers. Libraries were prepared by immunoSEQ multiplex PCR; TCRdb keeps only in-frame clonotypes and omits some of them. The repertoire has roughly 60,000 clones, 91% of them found once; the top ten carry around 1.8%. Deletions cut 3 bases from V and 2 bases from J, with 10 bases between. The CDR3 has 14 residues. Looked up from germline, CDR1 is LGHNA and CDR2 is YNFKEQ. Sequences were derived from CD4+ or CD8+ T cells sorted from blood, sampled in a trial of the OX40 agonist ivuxolimab. This sequence originates from an adult with an advanced solid tumor such as melanoma, head and neck, liver or kidney cancer. The gene calls are TRBV4-2 and TRBJ2-5; TRBD1 might be the D (7 bases). CDR3 in amino acids: CASSQGGQQETQYF. CDR3 coding DNA: TGTGCCAGCAGCCAGGGGGGACAGCAAGAGACCCAGTACTTC.